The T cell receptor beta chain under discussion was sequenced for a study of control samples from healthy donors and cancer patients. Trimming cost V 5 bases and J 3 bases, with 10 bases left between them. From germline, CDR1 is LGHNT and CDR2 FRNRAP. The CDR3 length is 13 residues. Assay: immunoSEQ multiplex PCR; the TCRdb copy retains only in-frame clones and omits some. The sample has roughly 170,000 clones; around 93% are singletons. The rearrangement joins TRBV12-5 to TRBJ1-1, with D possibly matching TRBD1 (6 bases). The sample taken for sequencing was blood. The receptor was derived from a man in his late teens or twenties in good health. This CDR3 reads CASGGTGYTEAFF. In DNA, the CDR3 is TGTGCTAGTGGTGGAACAGGGTACACTGAAGCTTTCTTT.